This entry describes one T cell receptor (beta chain). The antigen is undetermined. Per germline, CDR1 SGHTA and CDR2 FQGNSA. V trimming: 0 bases; J trimming: 2 bases; junction bases outside the gene matches: 7. There are 16 residues in the CDR3. The stimulus was lysate of CMV-infected fibroblasts, approximately 9.6 ug/mL. CD4+ T cells upregulating both CD40 ligand and CD69 were sorted as responding cells. Donors were HIV-1-infected adults who began suppressive ART during chronic infection. The libraries were made with immunoSEQ version 4 in survey mode. The table came from immunoSEQ multiplex PCR; TCRdb's copy has only in-frame clones and leaves some out. Of approximately 7,000 clones in the sample, around 80% are singletons; the top ten hold 65% to 70%. This sample stems from a study of persistence of HIV-infected CD4 T cells. In the study overall: Donors had been on suppressive ART for a median of roughly eight years.

This chain uses TRBV7-2 with TRBJ2-7; 7 bases agree with TRBD2. Sample: CD4+ T cells sorted from PBMCs after roughly 17-hour stimulation, taken from a patient who received antiretroviral therapy. The receptor was isolated from an adult woman with HIV who was CMV-seropositive. CDR3 sequence: CASSLASTGTTYEQYF. CDR3 bases: TGTGCCAGCAGCTTAGCCAGTACCGGGACTACCTACGAGCAGTACTTC.